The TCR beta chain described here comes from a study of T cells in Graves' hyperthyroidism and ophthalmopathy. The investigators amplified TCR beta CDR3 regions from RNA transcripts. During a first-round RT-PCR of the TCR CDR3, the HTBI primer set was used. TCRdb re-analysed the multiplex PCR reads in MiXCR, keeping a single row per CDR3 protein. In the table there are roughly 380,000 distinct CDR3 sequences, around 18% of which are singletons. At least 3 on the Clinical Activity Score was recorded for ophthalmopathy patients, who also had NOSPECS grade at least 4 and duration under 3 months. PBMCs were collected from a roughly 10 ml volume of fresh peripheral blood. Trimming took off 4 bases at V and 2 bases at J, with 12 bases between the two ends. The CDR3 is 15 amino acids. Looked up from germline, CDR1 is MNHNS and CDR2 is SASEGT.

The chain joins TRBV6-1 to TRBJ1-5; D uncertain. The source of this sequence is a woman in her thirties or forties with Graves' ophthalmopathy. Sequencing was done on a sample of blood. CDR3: CASSGRPEGNQPQHF. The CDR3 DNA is TGTGCCAGCAGTGGCCGACCCGAAGGCAATCAGCCCCAGCATTTT.